This T cell receptor (beta chain) emerged from a study of T cells in Graves' hyperthyroidism and ophthalmopathy (dated by TCRdb to between 2019 and 2020). Looking at the study overall: Peripheral blood samples were taken at the time of initial diagnosis, prior to any treatment. TCR V-J signatures able to tell the groups apart were searched for in a discovery cohort of 95 to 100 patients, of whom more than 40 had Graves' ophthalmopathy and roughly 59 had stable Graves' hyperthyroidism. Prospective prediction of ophthalmopathy was tested in an independent validation cohort consisting of roughly 20 hyperthyroidism patients and about 17 patients who later progressed to ophthalmopathy. The 75 to 100 discovery patients were randomly split 7:3 into training and test sets. In addition, the study compared T-cell repertoires in thyroid tissue and in blood from several Graves' hyperthyroidism patients. Once sampling was done, hyperthyroidism patients were given methimazole at a starting dose of 30 mg daily, whereas ophthalmopathy patients were given high-dose intravenous methylprednisolone. The paper describes TCR Vbeta CDR3 sequencing of about 140 peripheral blood samples, made up of approximately 40 ophthalmopathy patients, roughly 75 hyperthyroidism patients and 17 progressor patients.

On the study overall, not on this receptor specifically: Sample size was not statistically predetermined, and blinding of investigators to group allocation was not performed. In validation, the model predicted progression to ophthalmopathy with approximately 69% sensitivity and less than 80% specificity, a median of 6.5 months before onset. Most expanded thyroid clonotypes (frequency above 0.001) were also detected in blood, a finding suggesting that blood repertoires may reflect thyroid immune responses. In cross-validation, a model built on a 13 V-J signature told ophthalmopathy apart from stable hyperthyroidism with less than 90% sensitivity and approximately 81% specificity, and in testing the same model reached 80%/75%.

Amplification of TCR beta CDR3 regions was carried out from RNA transcripts. The first round of RT-PCR for the TCR CDR3 was performed with the HTBI primer set and the Qiagen OneStep RT-PCR kit. A second multiplex PCR round built the libraries, followed by size selection and purification. The libraries were sequenced on an Illumina HiSeq2000 using paired-end 100 bp reads. On the authors' methods: SOAPnuke was used to process the raw data, with reads discarded if the reads contained adapters or uncalled bases, had a mean Phred below 15, or lacked an exact constant-primer or identifier match. High-quality paired reads were merged using COPE v1.2.5, and each unique nucleotide sequence was defined as a clonotype. Clonotypes were aligned to IMGT TRBV, TRBD and TRBJ reference segments using MiTCR v1.1. Only V-J combinations with frequency above 0.0001, covering 99% to 99.2% of repertoires, were analysed. A TCS score was defined as the ratio of F50 (clonal expansion) to E x V (chaos), with BLOSUM62-based TCRdist applied between CDR3 peptides within each V-J. Welch's t-statistics and random forest reduced just over 500 V-J features to about 13, which were used in a naive Bayes classifier (R e1071). TCRdb reworked the public reads: Q25 trimming with fastp, MiXCR clone assembly, productive beta chains retained. Rows are unified per CDR3 protein, each entry keeping the most common DNA and genes. The V and J calls here are based on TCRdb, not the publication. In all, the sample holds around 350,000 distinct CDR3 sequences, and roughly 15% of those were seen once. Clones ranked in the top ten supply 34% of the sample.

V lost 7 bases and J lost 6 bases, and the count of bases not matched to a germline gene is 21. In the germline V gene, CDR1 corresponds to MDHEN and CDR2 to SYDVKM. There are 18 amino acids in the CDR3, from cysteine to phenylalanine inclusive. Of all the DNA, just the CDR3 is kept, 54 bases in frame from base 1. With respect to this clonotype: Its target antigen remains unknown. Base quality data are lacking; no much larger clone is found one base away.

The hyperthyroidism patients were between 18 and 65 years old and newly diagnosed, with a disease duration of less than 2 months. The study excluded patients with uncontrolled infections, other autoimmune diseases, pregnancy or lactation. Diagnoses relied on clinical symptoms, serum thyroxine and TRAb, thyroid ultrasound and orbital computed tomography. For progressor patients, blood was drawn at the first diagnosis of hyperthyroidism, before any ophthalmopathy symptoms had appeared. PBMCs were separated from under 11 ml of fresh peripheral blood using Ficoll-Paque density gradient centrifugation. Progressor patients were first diagnosed with Graves' hyperthyroidism and then developed ophthalmopathy during follow-up. Total RNA was extracted with Trizol reagent, and quality was checked on an Agilent 2100 Bioanalyzer.

The chain is made from TRBV28 and TRBJ1-2; TRBD1 fits 9 bases in the junction. Sequencing was done on a sample of blood. The TCR comes from a woman in her 30s with Graves' hyperthyroidism that later progressed to Graves' ophthalmopathy. The CDR3 region has the sequence CASTPGVGTGRDLNGYTF. The bases read TGTGCCAGCACACCCGGGGTAGGGACAGGGAGGGATCTAAATGGCTACACCTTC.